The rows below give T cell receptor beta chains drawn from one sample of a study of T-cell reconstitution after alpha-beta-depleted transplantation in children. Each CDR3 protein is one row after TCRdb ran MiXCR on the PCR reads. The repertoire holds 500,000 to 650,000 distinct CDR3 sequences, with roughly 13% as singletons. The source material was PBMCs, mostly from graft donor cells, sampled 360 days after TCRalphabeta/CD19-depleted stem cell transplant. These receptors all stem from a male patient between 5 and 17 years old who had a stem cell transplant for acute myeloid leukemia, so the T cells may come from the graft donor. Each CDR3 is given with its conserved first and last residue. Fields, in order: CDR3 DNA, CDR3 protein, clone size, D gene, V gene, J gene. A D gene is named only where the DNA matches it firmly. Size is stated for part of the rows, as once, few or many counts, or as a class when the clone is expanded.

CDR3nt: TGCGCCAGCAGCCAAGTACCGGACAGGTCCTACGAGCAGTACTTC; CDR3aa: CASSQVPDRSYEQYF; abundance: few; d_gene: TRBD1; v_gene: TRBV4-3; j_gene: TRBJ2-7
CDR3nt: TGTGCCAGCAGTTATGCGGGACCAGGGGACGAGCAGTACTTC; CDR3aa: CASSYAGPGDEQYF; abundance: few; d_gene: -; v_gene: TRBV6-5; j_gene: TRBJ2-7
CDR3nt: TGTGCCAGCAGTTTCCTGGGGCAGGGGGACGAGACCCAGTACTTC; CDR3aa: CASSFLGQGDETQYF; abundance: few; d_gene: TRBD1; v_gene: TRBV27; j_gene: TRBJ2-5
CDR3nt: TGTGCCAGTAGCCCTCATTCTAGGGGTGGCAATCAGCCCCAGCATTTT; CDR3aa: CASSPHSRGGNQPQHF; abundance: few; d_gene: -; v_gene: TRBV19; j_gene: TRBJ1-5
CDR3nt: TGTGCCAGCAGCTTTTCCGGGACTGGCTACGAGCAGTACTTC; CDR3aa: CASSFSGTGYEQYF; abundance: -; d_gene: -; v_gene: TRBV11-2; j_gene: TRBJ2-7
CDR3nt: TGCAGCGTGGGGGGACTAGCGATTTACGAGCAGTACTTC; CDR3aa: CSVGGLAIYEQYF; abundance: few; d_gene: TRBD2; v_gene: TRBV29-1; j_gene: TRBJ2-7
CDR3nt: TGTGCCATCACCAATGCTGGGACTAGCGGGAACTACGAGCAGTACTTC; CDR3aa: CAITNAGTSGNYEQYF; abundance: many; d_gene: TRBD2; v_gene: TRBV10-3; j_gene: TRBJ2-7
CDR3nt: TGTGCCAGCAGCCCAGGACTAGCGGGAGGTCCCTACAATGAGCAGTTCTTC; CDR3aa: CASSPGLAGGPYNEQFF; abundance: many; d_gene: TRBD2; v_gene: TRBV7-2; j_gene: TRBJ2-1
CDR3nt: TGTGCCAGCAGCTTCTGGGGTTATGAGCAGTTCTTC; CDR3aa: CASSFWGYEQFF; abundance: -; d_gene: -; v_gene: TRBV5-6; j_gene: TRBJ2-1
CDR3nt: TGTGCCAGCAGCTTAGACGGCGCAGGGGGCGCCTTTTCCTCTGGGGCCAACGTCCTGACTTTC; CDR3aa: CASSLDGAGGAFSSGANVLTF; abundance: -; d_gene: TRBD1; v_gene: TRBV11-2; j_gene: TRBJ2-6
CDR3nt: TGTGCCACCAGCGAGATTCGGCTACTTAGTACAGATACGCAGTATTTT; CDR3aa: CATSEIRLLSTDTQYF; abundance: -; d_gene: -; v_gene: TRBV15; j_gene: TRBJ2-3
CDR3nt: TGTGCCAGTAGTATATCCGAGATCCTCCAGGGACTAGCGGGAGCGATTAATGAGCAGTTCTTC; CDR3aa: CASSISEILQGLAGAINEQFF; abundance: -; d_gene: TRBD2; v_gene: TRBV19; j_gene: TRBJ2-1
CDR3nt: TGTGCCAGCAGTGCTACCGGGACATGGGAAGTGAACACTGAAGCTTTCTTT; CDR3aa: CASSATGTWEVNTEAFF; abundance: few; d_gene: -; v_gene: TRBV28; j_gene: TRBJ1-1
CDR3nt: TGTGCCAGTAACAAATGGGCAGGGGGCGTCACCGGGGAGCTGTTTTTT; CDR3aa: CASNKWAGGVTGELFF; abundance: few; d_gene: TRBD1; v_gene: TRBV19; j_gene: TRBJ2-2
CDR3nt: TGTGCCAGCAGTTTGGCTACCCAGAACACCGGGGAGCTGTTTTTT; CDR3aa: CASSLATQNTGELFF; abundance: few; d_gene: -; v_gene: TRBV12-3/TRBV12-4; j_gene: TRBJ2-2
CDR3nt: TGCAGCGTTGGGCAGTATGGCTACACCTTC; CDR3aa: CSVGQYGYTF; abundance: few; d_gene: -; v_gene: TRBV29-1; j_gene: TRBJ1-2
CDR3nt: TGCGCCAGCACTGGCTGGGCGAACACCGGGGAGCTGTTTTTT; CDR3aa: CASTGWANTGELFF; abundance: many; d_gene: -; v_gene: TRBV4-1; j_gene: TRBJ2-2
CDR3nt: TGCGCCAGCAGCATGAGGCCGATTAGCTCCTACGAGCAGTACTTC; CDR3aa: CASSMRPISSYEQYF; abundance: -; d_gene: -; v_gene: TRBV5-1; j_gene: TRBJ2-7
CDR3nt: TGCAGCGTTGACCTAGCGGGGGGGCTCTTC; CDR3aa: CSVDLAGGLF; abundance: few; d_gene: TRBD2; v_gene: TRBV29-1; j_gene: TRBJ2-5
CDR3nt: TGTGCCAGCAGCTTAAAGGGGTTAACCTACGAGCAGTACTTC; CDR3aa: CASSLKGLTYEQYF; abundance: few; d_gene: -; v_gene: TRBV7-6; j_gene: TRBJ2-7
CDR3nt: TGTGCCAGCAGTTACTCGTTCTTCCAGGGGAGCACTGAAGCTTTCTTT; CDR3aa: CASSYSFFQGSTEAFF; abundance: few; d_gene: -; v_gene: TRBV6-5; j_gene: TRBJ1-1
CDR3nt: TGTGCCTGGAGTGTGGTAGCGTCCAACGAGCAGTACTTC; CDR3aa: CAWSVVASNEQYF; abundance: -; d_gene: -; v_gene: TRBV30; j_gene: TRBJ2-7
CDR3nt: TGTGCCAGCAGTAGAGGGGGGGTTGAGCAGTTCTTC; CDR3aa: CASSRGGVEQFF; abundance: -; d_gene: -; v_gene: TRBV28; j_gene: TRBJ2-1
CDR3nt: TGTGCCAGTAGTCCTCACACGGACAGGACGGGCGAGACCCAGTACTTC; CDR3aa: CASSPHTDRTGETQYF; abundance: -; d_gene: TRBD1; v_gene: TRBV19; j_gene: TRBJ2-5
CDR3nt: TGTGCCAGCAGTCTAGCGACTACTGGGGATACGCAGTATTTT; CDR3aa: CASSLATTGDTQYF; abundance: many; d_gene: -; v_gene: TRBV7-2; j_gene: TRBJ2-3
CDR3nt: TGTGCCAGCAGCTTAGCAACAGGGGTCTATGGCTACACCTTC; CDR3aa: CASSLATGVYGYTF; abundance: -; d_gene: TRBD1; v_gene: TRBV7-2; j_gene: TRBJ1-2
CDR3nt: TGTGCCAGCAGCTCGGGGACTAGCTACAATGAGCAGTTCTTC; CDR3aa: CASSSGTSYNEQFF; abundance: many; d_gene: TRBD2; v_gene: TRBV7-9; j_gene: TRBJ2-1
CDR3nt: TGTGCCAGCAGCCCGTGGACAGGGCGTCAACCTGACAATGAGCAGTTCTTC; CDR3aa: CASSPWTGRQPDNEQFF; abundance: few; d_gene: TRBD1; v_gene: TRBV9; j_gene: TRBJ2-1
CDR3nt: TGTGCCAGCAGCCAAGTGCCAGGTTTAAGCACAGATACGCAGTATTTT; CDR3aa: CASSQVPGLSTDTQYF; abundance: many; d_gene: -; v_gene: TRBV3-1; j_gene: TRBJ2-3
CDR3nt: TGTGCCAGCAGACAACTAGCGACCCCCGGGGAGCTGTTTTTT; CDR3aa: CASRQLATPGELFF; abundance: -; d_gene: TRBD2; v_gene: TRBV7-3; j_gene: TRBJ2-2
CDR3nt: TGCAGTGCTACGGGACTCAAAAATGAGCAGTTCTTC; CDR3aa: CSATGLKNEQFF; abundance: -; d_gene: -; v_gene: TRBV20-1; j_gene: TRBJ2-1
CDR3nt: TGTGCCAGCAGTTTAGGAAGGGAGTGGGGAAACACCATATATTTT; CDR3aa: CASSLGREWGNTIYF; abundance: -; d_gene: -; v_gene: TRBV27; j_gene: TRBJ1-3
CDR3nt: TGTGCCAGCAGCTTAGACAGACTAGTGGATGAGCAGTTCTTC; CDR3aa: CASSLDRLVDEQFF; abundance: -; d_gene: -; v_gene: TRBV7-2; j_gene: TRBJ2-1
CDR3nt: TGTGCCAGCAGCCAGAGGGGGGTTTCGGGATCGACGCTTGGGAATGAGCAGTTCTTC; CDR3aa: CASSQRGVSGSTLGNEQFF; abundance: -; d_gene: -; v_gene: TRBV3-1; j_gene: TRBJ2-1
CDR3nt: TGTGCCAGCAGCCAGGGGGGACTAGCGGGATTGAGCTCCTACGAGCAGTACTTC; CDR3aa: CASSQGGLAGLSSYEQYF; abundance: few; d_gene: TRBD2; v_gene: TRBV11-2; j_gene: TRBJ2-7
CDR3nt: TGTGCCAGCAGCTTTAGAAGGGGGCTTAAAGGTGCTAATGAAAAACTGTTTTTT; CDR3aa: CASSFRRGLKGANEKLFF; abundance: -; d_gene: TRBD1; v_gene: TRBV11-1; j_gene: TRBJ1-4
CDR3nt: TGCGCCAGCAGCTTGAAGCAGGGTAACACTGAAGCTTTCTTT; CDR3aa: CASSLKQGNTEAFF; abundance: once; d_gene: -; v_gene: TRBV5-1; j_gene: TRBJ1-1
CDR3nt: TGTGCCAGCAGTTACCCCGTAGGGGACAGGGCTTACGAGCAGTACTTC; CDR3aa: CASSYPVGDRAYEQYF; abundance: -; d_gene: TRBD1; v_gene: TRBV6-5; j_gene: TRBJ2-7
CDR3nt: TGCGCCAGCAGCCATTTCGCCGGAATGGGTACGCAGTATTTT; CDR3aa: CASSHFAGMGTQYF; abundance: few; d_gene: -; v_gene: TRBV4-3; j_gene: TRBJ2-3
CDR3nt: TGTGCCAGCTCACCACCGGGACACGGATACACAGATACGCAGTATTTT; CDR3aa: CASSPPGHGYTDTQYF; abundance: few; d_gene: -; v_gene: TRBV18; j_gene: TRBJ2-3
CDR3nt: TGTGCCAGCAGCGCCCTACTAGGAGATACGCAGTATTTT; CDR3aa: CASSALLGDTQYF; abundance: few; d_gene: -; v_gene: TRBV9; j_gene: TRBJ2-3
CDR3nt: TGTGCCATCAAAAAATCACCCCTGTCCTACAATGAGCAGTTCTTC; CDR3aa: CAIKKSPLSYNEQFF; abundance: -; d_gene: -; v_gene: TRBV28; j_gene: TRBJ2-1